This T cell receptor beta chain appears in the sequencing data of a study of blood T cell repertoires in COVID-19. Germline V gene data show CDR1 as MDHEN and CDR2 as SYDVKM. The length of the CDR3 is 13 residues. Generated by immunoSEQ multiplex PCR, the TCRdb table keeps only in-frame clones and is missing some. Here the sample spans approximately 100,000 clones, 85% being singletons. The J gene is TRBJ2-1, the V gene TRBV28; 7 positions match TRBD2. Specimen: peripheral blood. The clonotype comes from an elderly man with acute or convalescent COVID-19. CDR3 protein: CFAGDSSYNEQFF. The DNA for the CDR3 is TGTTTCGCGGGGGATTCGTCCTACAATGAGCAGTTCTTC.